Each of the 9 T cell receptor beta chains below was sequenced from the same sample in a study of blood T cell repertoires in COVID-19. The repertoire was sequenced with immunoSEQ multiplex PCR; TCRdb's copy has only in-frame clones and lacks some. The sample contains approximately 87,000 clones, 80% to 90% of which appear only once. The sequenced sample consisted of peripheral blood. The source of these receptors is a woman aged 80 or over with acute or convalescent COVID-19.

The J gene is TRBJ2-3, the V gene TRBV7-9, with D possibly being TRBD2 (7 bases). The CDR3 consists of 18 residues. Germline-derived CDR1 and CDR2 are SEHNR and FQNEAQ (reference sequence). The V gene lost 5 bases and the J gene lost 1 base, with 22 bases spanning the gap. In DNA, the CDR3 is TGTGCCAGCAGCCGTTCAGAAAGAAGGGGGGGAGGCACAGATACGCAGTATTTT. Encoded protein: CASSRSERRGGGTDTQYF.

In this sample, this clone turned up a few times. The rearrangement uses TRBV11-3 and TRBJ1-6; no reliable D call. With 0 bases removed from V and 7 bases from J, the gap between germline ends came to 7 bases. The germline V gene encodes CDR1 SGHNT and CDR2 YENEEA. This CDR3 has 14 residues. The CDR3 DNA is TGTGCCAGCAGCTTAGACAGCGTGAATTCACCCCTCCACTTT. Its protein product is CASSLDSVNSPLHF.

The chain recombines TRBV18 with TRBJ1-2, with 8 bases aligning to TRBD1. CDR1 is KGHSH, CDR2 LQKENI, per germline. The CDR3 covers 15 residues. Losses at the gene ends were 2 bases for V and 4 bases for J; bases not matched to a gene: 6. CDR3 residues: CASSPGTGSLYGYTF. CDR3 nucleotides: TGTGCCAGCTCACCAGGGACAGGCTCTCTCTATGGCTACACCTTC.

The chain uses TRBV11-2 and TRBJ1-3; 9 positions agree with TRBD1. The CDR3 runs to 14 residues. V shed 7 bases and J 3 bases; nucleotides not matched to a gene: 4. In germline, CDR1 is SGHAT, CDR2 FQNNGV. The chain's CDR3 is CASTPGQGGNTIYF. CDR3 DNA: TGTGCCAGCACTCCGGGACAGGGTGGAAACACCATATATTTT. Combining the CDR3 with reference TRBV11-2 and TRBJ1-3 gives the whole variable domain EAGVAQSPRYKIIEKRQSVAFWCNPISGHATLYWYQQILGQGPKLLIQFQNNGVVDDSQLPKDRFSAERLKGVDSTLKIQPAKLEDSAVYLCASTPGQGGNTIYFGEGSWLTVV.

The chain employs TRBV6-2 or TRBV6-3 and TRBJ2-3; 10 bases align to TRBD1. The CDR3 is 16 amino acids. Germline CDR1 reads MNHEY; CDR2 reads SVGEGT. With V trimmed by 2 bases and J by 4 bases, 6 bases remained unmatched. Written as DNA, the CDR3 is TGTGCCAGCAGTTACAACGCCGGGACAGGGGCAGATACGCAGTATTTT. This gives the protein CASSYNAGTGADTQYF.

V usage is TRBV4-1 and J usage is TRBJ2-3; 10 bases map to TRBD1. The CDR3 consists of 19 residues. Germline lookup yields CDR1 MGHRA and CDR2 YSYEKL. V shed 3 bases and J 8 bases; nucleotides not matched to a gene: 20. CDR3 in DNA: TGCGCCAGCAGCCAGCAATGGGGCGCCGGGACAGGGGTTCGGGGTACGCAGTATTTT. Protein sequence: CASSQQWGAGTGVRGTQYF.

V is TRBV7-8 and J is TRBJ2-7; D might be TRBD1 (6 bases). Germline V CDR1 and CDR2: SGHVS, FQNEAQ. V was trimmed by 2 bases and J by 3 bases, leaving 11 bases between them. CDR3 length: 14 amino acids. In nucleotides, the CDR3 is TGTGCCAGCAGCTTACAAACAGGGATCTACGAGCAGTACTTC. This encodes CASSLQTGIYEQYF.

The chain uses TRBV19 and TRBJ2-1; the D is unclear. Germline loops: CDR1 LNHDA, CDR2 SQIVND (reference sequence). This CDR3 spans 15 amino acids. Trimming took off 5 bases at V and 5 bases at J, with 16 bases between the two ends. In nucleotides, the CDR3 is TGTGCCAGTAGTCGTAGAACCCCTTTGGACAATGAGCAGTTCTTC. It translates to CASSRRTPLDNEQFF.

The V gene is TRBV7-8, the J gene TRBJ1-4; D gene uncertain. Between the trimmed V and J ends, which lost 5 bases and 2 bases, there was a span of 12 bases. In germline, CDR1 is SGHVS, CDR2 FQNEAQ. This CDR3 comprises 15 residues. CDR3: CASSPGSSTNEKLFF. CDR3 DNA sequence: TGTGCCAGCAGCCCCGGGAGTAGTACTAATGAAAAACTGTTTTTT.